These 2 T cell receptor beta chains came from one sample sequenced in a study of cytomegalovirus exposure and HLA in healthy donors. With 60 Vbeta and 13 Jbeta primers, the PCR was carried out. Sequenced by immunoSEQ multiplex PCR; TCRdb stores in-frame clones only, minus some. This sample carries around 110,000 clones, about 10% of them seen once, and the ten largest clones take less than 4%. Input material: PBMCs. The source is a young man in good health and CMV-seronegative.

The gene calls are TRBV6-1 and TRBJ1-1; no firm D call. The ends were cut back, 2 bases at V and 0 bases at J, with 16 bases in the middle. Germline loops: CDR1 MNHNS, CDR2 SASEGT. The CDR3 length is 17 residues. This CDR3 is CASSEFQAGYMNTEAFF. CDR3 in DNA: TGTGCCAGCAGTGAATTCCAGGCGGGGTATATGAACACTGAAGCTTTCTTT.

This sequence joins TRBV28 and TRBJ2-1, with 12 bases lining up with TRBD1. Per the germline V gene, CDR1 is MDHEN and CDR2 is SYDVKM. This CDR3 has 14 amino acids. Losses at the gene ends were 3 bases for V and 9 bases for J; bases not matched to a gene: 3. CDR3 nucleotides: TGTGCCAGCAGTTTCGGGACAGGGGGCGGTGAGCAGTTCTTC. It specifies CASSFGTGGGEQFF. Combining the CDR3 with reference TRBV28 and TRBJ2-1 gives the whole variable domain DVKVTQSSRYLVKRTGEKVFLECVQDMDHENMFWYRQDPGLGLRLIYFSYDVKMKEKGDIPEGYSVSREKKERFSLILESASTNQTSMYLCASSFGTGGGEQFFGPGTRLTVL.